The T cell receptor (beta chain) under discussion was sequenced for a study of T cells in Graves' hyperthyroidism and ophthalmopathy (dated by TCRdb to the late 2010s). Broadly, across the study: To identify distinguishing TCR V-J signatures, a discovery cohort of 100 or so patients was used, comprising 43 with Graves' ophthalmopathy and 57 with stable Graves' hyperthyroidism. The 95 to 100 discovery patients were randomly divided into training and test sets at a 7:3 ratio. Once sampling was done, hyperthyroidism patients were given methimazole at a starting dose of 30 mg daily, whereas ophthalmopathy patients were given high-dose intravenous methylprednisolone. Prospective prediction of ophthalmopathy was tested in an independent validation cohort of under 20 hyperthyroidism patients and 15 to 17 patients who later progressed to ophthalmopathy. According to the paper, TCR Vbeta CDR3 sequencing was carried out on about 140 peripheral blood samples, which came from some 41 ophthalmopathy, 75 to 80 hyperthyroidism and some 17 progressor patients. In addition, the study compared T-cell repertoires in thyroid tissue and in blood from five or six Graves' hyperthyroidism patients.

The CDR3 sequence holds 16 residues, the cysteine and phenylalanine included. CDR3 DNA is the only sequence kept; it has 48 bases, read in frame from the first base. CDR1 and CDR2, looked up from the germline V gene, are SGHTA and FQGNSA. The germline V end is reduced by 5 bases and the J end by 6 bases; junction bases left unmatched: 13. Graves' hyperthyroidism was defined as stable when no progression to ophthalmopathy occurred over 18 months of follow-up. Hyperthyroidism patients were newly diagnosed, had a disease duration of under 2 months, and were aged 18 to 65 years. Patients with uncontrolled infections, other autoimmune diseases, pregnancy or lactation were excluded. Diagnoses relied on clinical symptoms, serum thyroxine and TRAb, thyroid ultrasound and orbital computed tomography. Total RNA was extracted using Trizol reagent, and RNA quality was assessed on an Agilent 2100 Bioanalyzer.

Study-wide conclusions, independent of this receptor: In validation, the model predicted progression to ophthalmopathy a median of 6.5 months before onset, with over 60% sensitivity and roughly 73% specificity. Sample size was not statistically predetermined, and investigators were not blinded to group allocation. Most expanded thyroid clonotypes (frequency above 0.001) were also found in blood, which suggests that blood repertoires may mirror thyroid immune responses. In cross-validation, a model built on a 13 V-J signature told ophthalmopathy apart from stable hyperthyroidism with roughly 87% sensitivity and 81% to 82% specificity, and in testing the same model reached 80%/75%.

Points on this clonotype: What antigen it recognizes has not been identified. Base qualities are not provided; no much larger clone lies one nucleotide away.

The TCR beta CDR3 regions were amplified from RNA transcripts. For the first round of RT-PCR on the TCR CDR3, the HTBI primer set was used together with the Qiagen OneStep RT-PCR kit. Libraries were constructed in a second round of multiplex PCR, after which size selection and purification were performed. Paired-end sequencing of the libraries was performed with 100 bp reads on an Illumina HiSeq2000. The authors' analysis ran thus. Raw data were processed with SOAPnuke, discarding reads with adapters, uncalled bases, mean Phred below 15, or no exact constant-primer or identifier match. COPE v1.2.5 was used to merge the high-quality paired reads, and each unique nucleotide sequence was defined as a clonotype. MiTCR v1.1 was used to align clonotypes to the IMGT TRBV, TRBD and TRBJ reference segments. The analysis included only V-J combinations with a frequency above 0.0001, which together covered over 98% of the repertoires. The TCS score was defined as the ratio of F50 (clonal expansion) to E x V (chaos), calculated using BLOSUM62-based TCRdist between CDR3 peptides within each V-J. Welch's t-statistics and random forest reduced fewer than 600 V-J features to 13, which were used in a naive Bayes classifier (R e1071). The similarity between thyroid and blood repertoires was quantified using the Morisita-Horn index. Starting from the raw public reads, TCRdb applied fastp trimming at Q25, assembled clones with MiXCR and retained in-frame beta chains. CDR3 protein sequences are deduplicated, and each keeps its most common genes and DNA. TCRdb, not the authors, supplied the V and J calls. The sample includes a few hundred thousand distinct CDR3 sequences, with about 45% observed a single time. About 8.3% of the sample comes from the top ten.

Sequencing input: peripheral blood or thyroid tissue (not recorded which). The TCR was taken from a woman younger than 30 with Graves' hyperthyroidism. The V and J genes are TRBV7-2 and TRBJ2-7, and 10 bases in between align with TRBD2. The DNA sequence is as follows: TGTGCCAGCAGCGTTGGAGCGGGGGGGGGGCCCTCCGAGCAGTACTTC. Its translation is CASSVGAGGGPSEQYF. Where the CDR3 stops, the reference TRBV7-2 and TRBJ2-7 genes take over; the full variable domain is GAGVSQSPSNKVTEKGKDVELRCDPISGHTALYWYRQSLGQGLEFLIYFQGNSAPDKSGLPSDRFSAERTGGSVSTLTIQRTQQEDSAVYLCASSVGAGGGPSEQYFGPGTRLTVT.